The T cell receptor (beta chain) under discussion was sequenced for a study of molecular identifiers for immune sequencing clone quantification (dated by TCRdb to 2017 to 2018). Background on the whole study: In a replicate experiment, RNA from around 18,000 or 91,000 naive CD8 T cells was split into five aliquots, four of which were sequenced. CD8 T cells were used in a methods study to benchmark molecular-identifier clustering-based TCR repertoire sequencing (MIDCIRS) and TCR RNA copy counting.

CDR1 and CDR2 are drawn from the germline V gene: SGHAT, FQNNGV. Termini included, the CDR3 measures 14 amino acids. Just the 42-base CDR3 DNA is kept, in frame starting at base 1. V is shortened by 9 bases, J by 2 bases, and the region joining them spans 17 bases. The library was made by PCR. Sequencing was carried out with a NextSeq 500. Bulk TCR libraries were generated as previously described, with the TCR primers listed in Table S5 used. The Qiagen AllPrep DNA/RNA kit was used to purify total RNA. Reads from multiple sequencing runs of the same library were pooled before analysis. Per the source publication's procedure: Reads were retained only if their TCR constant sequence matched exactly, and those retained reads were trimmed to 150 nt and grouped according to their 12-nt molecular barcodes. Within each barcode group, reads were sub-clustered at a 15% Levenshtein threshold, and quality-weighted consensus sequences were built per RNA molecule. Non-functional sequences were discarded, and so were lower-count sequences lying one edit away from another sequence. Based on a fit of two negative binomial distributions, barcode sub-clusters having less than 20% of the maximum read count were discarded. TCRdb passed the public sequencing reads through fastp at Q25 and MiXCR, retaining productive beta sequences. Each CDR3 protein gets just one entry, which takes the most common genes and DNA from the rows behind it. V and J calls and clone size were set by TCRdb, not the authors. Within this sample are nearly 650,000 distinct CDR3 sequences, with 25% of them counted one time only. Of the sample, 0.78% falls within the top ten clones.

Paper-wide results and their limitations: Spiked-in Jurkat TCR RNA equal to a single cell's worth was reported to be detectable even within 1,100,000 naive CD8 T cells. Naive libraries contained spiked-in Jurkat TCR RNA (roughly 10 copies' worth), which is not part of the donor repertoire. In CMV-specific effector cells, over 99% of molecules were held by clones above 20 RNA copies, whereas under 1% of molecules were held by such clones in naive cells. When barcode sub-clustering was left out, chimeric consensus sequences inflated TCR diversity, with chimeras reaching as high as 47%. Approximately 3.3 recovered TCR RNA copies per cell were obtained by modeling, versus approximately 9 by digital PCR, implying a capture efficiency of 30% to 35%. The sizes of highly expanded clones could end up underestimated when identical TCR molecules share a barcode.

Remarks on this clonotype: Its antigen is still unknown. Possible read error: a much larger clone is one base away. The missing conserved phenylalanine or tryptophan at the end of this CDR3 makes a read error likely.

Libraries of naive CD8 T cells were generated from roughly 18,000 to 920,000 sorted cells, with 10%, 30% or 50% of the purified RNA used. Naive CD8 T cells, defined as CD8+CD4-CCR7+CD45RA+, were FACS-sorted into RLT Plus buffer on a BD FACSAria II. Detection sensitivity was tested by spiking Jurkat RNA equal to around 11 TCR copies' worth into samples containing about 20,000-1,000,000 naive CD8 T cells. Enrichment of CD8 T cells was performed with RosetteSep CD8+ T Cell Enrichment Cocktail and Ficoll-Paque, after which ACK red cell lysis was carried out. Sequencing was done on a sample of naive CD8+ T cells from blood, with Jurkat cell RNA spiked in. The cell subset or site label, read with the paper, signifies: FACS-sorted CD8+CD4-CCR7+CD45RA+ naive T cells. The rearranged chain carries TRBV11-2 and TRBJ2-7; TRBD1 might be the D gene, on 5 matching bases. The clonotype was recovered from a human donor in good health. Some libraries in this study had Jurkat cell RNA spiked in. The DNA is as follows: TGTGCCAGTCCTGGGGCAGGGCCCACCTACGAGCAGTACTCC. The encoded protein is CASPGAGPTYEQYS.